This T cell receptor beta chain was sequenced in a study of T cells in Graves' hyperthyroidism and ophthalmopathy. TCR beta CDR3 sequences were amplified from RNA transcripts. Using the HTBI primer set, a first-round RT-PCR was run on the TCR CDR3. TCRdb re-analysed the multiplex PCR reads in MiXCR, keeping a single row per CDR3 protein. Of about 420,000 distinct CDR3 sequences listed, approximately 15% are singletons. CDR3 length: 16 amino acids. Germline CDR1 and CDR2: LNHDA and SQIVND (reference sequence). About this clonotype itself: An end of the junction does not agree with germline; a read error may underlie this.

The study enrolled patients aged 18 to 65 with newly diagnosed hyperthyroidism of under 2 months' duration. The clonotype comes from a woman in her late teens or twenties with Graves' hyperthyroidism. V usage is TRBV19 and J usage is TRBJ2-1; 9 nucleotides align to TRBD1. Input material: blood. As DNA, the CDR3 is TGTGTCAGTAGTCGGAGTAGGGGACAGGGCGGTAATGAGCAGTTCTTC. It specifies CVSSRSRGQGGNEQFF.